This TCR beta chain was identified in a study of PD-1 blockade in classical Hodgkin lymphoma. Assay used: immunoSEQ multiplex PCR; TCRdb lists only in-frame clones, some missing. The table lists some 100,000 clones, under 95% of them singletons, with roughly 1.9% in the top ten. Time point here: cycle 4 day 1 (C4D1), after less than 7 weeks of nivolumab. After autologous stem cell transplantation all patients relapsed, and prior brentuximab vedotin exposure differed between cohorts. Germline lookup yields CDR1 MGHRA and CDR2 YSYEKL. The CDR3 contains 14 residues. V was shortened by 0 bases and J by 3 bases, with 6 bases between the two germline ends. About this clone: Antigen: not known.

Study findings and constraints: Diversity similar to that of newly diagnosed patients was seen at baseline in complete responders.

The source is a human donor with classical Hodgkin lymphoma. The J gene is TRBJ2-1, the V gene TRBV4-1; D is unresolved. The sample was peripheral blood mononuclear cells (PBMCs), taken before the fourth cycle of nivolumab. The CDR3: CASSQDDSYNEQFF. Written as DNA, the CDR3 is TGCGCCAGCAGCCAAGATGATAGCTACAATGAGCAGTTCTTC.